This TCR beta chain was sequenced during a study of PD-1 blockade in classical Hodgkin lymphoma (dated by TCRdb to the early 2020s). For the study in its entirety: Nivolumab dosing was 3 mg/kg intravenously every 2 weeks, continuing until either disease progression or unacceptable toxicity. A peripheral blood immune signature of response to PD-1 blockade in classical Hodgkin lymphoma was defined using TCR beta sequencing and CyTOF.

The investigation overall reported the following: CD4+ but not CD8+ TCR diversity rose significantly by C4D1 (p=0.0027 vs p=0.16), most apparent in complete responders (p=0.02). Among trial patients, those achieving complete response had baseline diversity similar to that of newly diagnosed patients, while diversity was significantly lower in partial responders and progressors. Lower diversity was seen in patients whose nivolumab began less than 1 year after ASCT, and these patients were left out of later analyses so that immune reconstitution would not confound the results. Baseline TCR diversity was reported as lower in newly diagnosed patients than in healthy donors, and lower still in relapsed/refractory patients. The study was restricted to a single clinical trial cohort, and the causes of repertoire differences, possibly disease activity or prior therapy, were left undefined.

The cysteine opens and the phenylalanine closes a CDR3 of 15 amino acids. The entry retains the CDR3 DNA only, 45 bases that are in frame from base 1. The germline V end is reduced by 2 bases and the J end by 2 bases; junction bases left unmatched: 3. The germline V gene gives CDR1 as SGHRS and CDR2 as YFSETQ. In this sample, this clone turned up once. Its specific antigen is unknown. Nothing much larger sits one base from this clone, and base qualities are not available. Genomic DNA was isolated using the Qiagen DNeasy kit from unsorted PBMCs as well as from negatively selected CD4+ and CD8+ fractions. Amplification of TCR beta CDR3 regions was done by immunoSEQ multiplex PCR with primers that anneal to V and J segments. Amplification bias was minimized using a synthetic immune receptor repertoire, and residual bias was removed computationally after sequencing. Concerning the study's data processing: Custom Python scripts were used to quantify repertoire diversity as the Shannon entropy index. The unsorted, CD4+ and CD8+ repertoires were each analyzed separately, with the exception of combined analyses, where CD4+ and CD8+ sequences were merged in silico. A clone was considered expanded if an increase in frequency of at least 2-fold after treatment relative to C1D1 was found, and a pseudocount of 0.5 was applied to clones undetected at baseline. Clones with 0 or 1 copy at C1D1 were defined as singleton clones, while clones with 2 or more copies were defined as non-singleton clones. Clones expanded in unsorted samples were annotated as CD4+, CD8+ or unknown by matching protein sequences in sorted samples from the same patient. Wilcoxon tests on paired samples were used to test changes in diversity from C1D1 to C4D1. TCRdb provides this immuneACCESS table in a form limited to in-frame rearrangements. Some clones are lacking; in checked studies, under half of them reflect an unresolved V gene, and why the rest are absent is not known. That table is the source of V, J and clone size, and D and trimming were worked out from the DNA. The sample profile shows about 27,000 clones; 55% to 85% of them were found once. The top ten clonotypes cover 3.5% to 4.5% of the sample.

The time point tag for this specimen amounts to: cycle 4 day 1 (C4D1), after 6 weeks of nivolumab. Every trial patient had relapsed following autologous stem cell transplantation, and prior brentuximab vedotin exposure was what differed among cohorts A, B and C. The trial cohort was composed of over 50 patients with relapsed/refractory classical Hodgkin lymphoma, for whom complete response, partial response or progressive disease was recorded as best overall response. In the multi-cohort phase II CheckMate 205 trial, trial patients received single-agent nivolumab. Best overall response was determined by an independent review committee according to the 2007 International Working Group response criteria. Trial PBMCs were obtained immediately prior to nivolumab initiation (C1D1) and on therapy at cycle 2 day 1 and cycle 4 day 1. Peripheral blood was collected in 8 mL Vacutainer Cell Preparation Tubes, from which PBMCs were isolated by centrifugation and then cryopreserved.

The origin of this receptor is a human donor with classical Hodgkin lymphoma. The material was peripheral blood mononuclear cells (PBMCs), obtained before the fourth cycle of nivolumab. The V and J genes are TRBV5-1 and TRBJ2-1, with 8 bases aligning to TRBD1. The DNA sequence is TGCGCCAGCAGCTTATGGACAGGGACCTACAATGAGCAGTTCTTC. It is translated as CASSLWTGTYNEQFF.